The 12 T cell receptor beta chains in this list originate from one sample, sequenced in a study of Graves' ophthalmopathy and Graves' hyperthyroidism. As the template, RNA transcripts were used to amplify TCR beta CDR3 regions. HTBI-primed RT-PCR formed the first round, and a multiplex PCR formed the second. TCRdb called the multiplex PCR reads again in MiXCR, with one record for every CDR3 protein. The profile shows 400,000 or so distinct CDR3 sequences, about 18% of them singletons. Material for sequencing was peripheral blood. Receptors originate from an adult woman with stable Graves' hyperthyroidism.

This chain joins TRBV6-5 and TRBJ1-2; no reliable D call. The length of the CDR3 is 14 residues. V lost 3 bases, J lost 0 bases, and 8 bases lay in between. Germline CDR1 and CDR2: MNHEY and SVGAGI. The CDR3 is CASSYGPANYGYTF. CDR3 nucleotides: TGTGCCAGCAGTTATGGACCCGCTAACTATGGCTACACCTTC.

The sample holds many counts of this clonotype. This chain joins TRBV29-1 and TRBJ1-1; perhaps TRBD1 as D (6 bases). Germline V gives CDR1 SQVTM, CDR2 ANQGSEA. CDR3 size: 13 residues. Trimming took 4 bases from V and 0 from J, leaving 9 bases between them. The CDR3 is CSVAGQMNTEAFF. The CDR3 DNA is TGCAGCGTTGCCGGACAGATGAACACTGAAGCTTTCTTT.

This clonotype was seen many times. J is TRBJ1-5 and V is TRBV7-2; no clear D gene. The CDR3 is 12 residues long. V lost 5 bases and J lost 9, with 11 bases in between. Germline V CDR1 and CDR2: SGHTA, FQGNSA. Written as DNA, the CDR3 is TGTGCCAGCAGCCTCTCGGCCGGGCCCCAGCATTTT. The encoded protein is CASSLSAGPQHF.

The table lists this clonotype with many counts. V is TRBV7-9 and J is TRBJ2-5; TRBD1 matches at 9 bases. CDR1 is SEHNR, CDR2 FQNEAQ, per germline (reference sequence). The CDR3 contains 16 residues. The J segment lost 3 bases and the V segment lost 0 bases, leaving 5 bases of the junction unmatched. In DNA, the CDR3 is TGTGCCAGCAGCTTAGCTGCGACAGGGGGGGAAGAGACCCAGTACTTC. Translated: CASSLAATGGEETQYF.

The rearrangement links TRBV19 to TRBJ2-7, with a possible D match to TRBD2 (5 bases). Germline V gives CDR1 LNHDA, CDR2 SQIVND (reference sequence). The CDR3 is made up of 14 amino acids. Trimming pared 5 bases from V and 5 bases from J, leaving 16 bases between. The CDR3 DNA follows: TGTGCCAGTAGTCTCGGTAGAGGGCGGGACGAGCAGTACTTC. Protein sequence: CASSLGRGRDEQYF.

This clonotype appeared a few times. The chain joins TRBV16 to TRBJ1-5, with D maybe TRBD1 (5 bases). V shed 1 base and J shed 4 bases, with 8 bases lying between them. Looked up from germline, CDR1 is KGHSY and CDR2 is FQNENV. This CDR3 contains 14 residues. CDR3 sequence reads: CASSQFGGNQPQHF. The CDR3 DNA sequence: TGTGCCAGCAGCCAATTTGGGGGAAATCAGCCCCAGCATTTT.

CDR3 region: CASLTSQGAYRNTGELFF. For the CDR3, the DNA is TGTGCCAGCCTTACTTCACAGGGGGCTTACCGGAACACCGGGGAGCTGTTTTTT. V usage is TRBV6-2 or TRBV6-3 and J usage is TRBJ2-2; 9 nucleotides align to TRBD1. The V gene's germline CDR1 is MNHEY and CDR2 SVGEGT. The CDR3 contains 18 residues. V trimming: 8 bases; J trimming: 1 base; junction bases outside the gene matches: 14.

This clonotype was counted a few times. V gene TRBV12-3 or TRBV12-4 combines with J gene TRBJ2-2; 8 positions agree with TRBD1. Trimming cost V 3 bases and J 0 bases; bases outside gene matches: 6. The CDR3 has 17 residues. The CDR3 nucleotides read TGTGCCAGCAGTTTGGGGAGCAGGGGGCCGAACACCGGGGAGCTGTTTTTT. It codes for CASSLGSRGPNTGELFF.

This CDR3 is CASSLGLAGGNYEQYF. CDR3 coding DNA: TGTGCCAGCAGCCTAGGACTAGCGGGAGGGAATTACGAGCAGTACTTC. The chain uses TRBV27 and TRBJ2-7; 15 bases agree with TRBD2. From germline, CDR1 is MNHEY and CDR2 SMNVEV (reference sequence). The CDR3 consists of 16 residues. V shed 6 bases and J 4 bases; nucleotides not matched to a gene: 7.

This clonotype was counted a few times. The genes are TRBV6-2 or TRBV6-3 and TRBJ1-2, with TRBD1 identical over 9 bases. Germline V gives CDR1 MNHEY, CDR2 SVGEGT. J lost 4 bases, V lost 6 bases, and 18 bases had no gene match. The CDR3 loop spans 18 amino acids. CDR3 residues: CASSLTGGALGERYGYTF. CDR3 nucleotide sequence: TGTGCCAGCAGCCTTACAGGGGGCGCCTTGGGGGAACGCTATGGCTACACCTTC.

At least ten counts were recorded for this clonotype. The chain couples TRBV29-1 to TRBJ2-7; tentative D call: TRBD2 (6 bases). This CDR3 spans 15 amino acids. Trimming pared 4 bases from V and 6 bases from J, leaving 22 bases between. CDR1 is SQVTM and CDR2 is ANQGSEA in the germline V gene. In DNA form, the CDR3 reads TGCAGCGTTGGGGGACTCAAGACTAGTTCGCGCGAGCAGTACTTC. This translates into CSVGGLKTSSREQYF.

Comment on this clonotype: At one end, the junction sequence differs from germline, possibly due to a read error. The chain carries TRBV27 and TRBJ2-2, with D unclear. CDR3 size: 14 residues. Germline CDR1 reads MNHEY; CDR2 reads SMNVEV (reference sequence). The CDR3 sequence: CARSWQQNTGELFF. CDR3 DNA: TGTGCCCGCAGTTGGCAACAGAACACCGGGGAGCTGTTTTTT.